This T cell receptor (beta chain) was sequenced during a study of blood T cell repertoires in COVID-19. Study at large: COVID-19 samples, acute and convalescent, were from the United States, Italy and Spain. T cells, B-cell-depleted T cells, or PBMCs supplied cDNA or gDNA.

Per the authors' pipeline: Amplification of reference gene primers provided the estimated nucleated cell counts. Only in-frame clones appear in the TCRdb table, and some are missing; sequencing was by immunoSEQ multiplex PCR. V and J calls and clone size are copied from that table; D and trimming were computed from the DNA. The data show about 270,000 clones, with 75% to 90% seen just once and over 10% held by the top ten. It was during active infection that Seattle patients were enrolled and then longitudinally followed. The germline gives CDR1 ENHRY, CDR2 SYGVKD. This CDR3 region has 14 residues. V lost 2 bases and J lost 6, with 13 bases in between.

The sequence came from an older woman with COVID-19, enrolled during active disease. The sample was peripheral blood. The chain combines TRBV10-3 with TRBJ1-2, with D perhaps matching TRBD1 (6 bases). DNA for the CDR3: TGTGCCATCAGTGAGACAGGGAGTGCGCATGGCTACACCTTC. Amino acid sequence: CAISETGSAHGYTF.